These 21 T cell receptor beta chains originate from one sample sequenced in a study of T-cell memory formation after mild COVID-19 (dated by TCRdb to the early 2020s). Receptors were amplified or captured by 5' RACE. Sequencing was performed on an Illumina NovaSeq 6000. In-frame beta chains were kept once TCRdb had trimmed the public reads at Q25 with fastp and called clones with MiXCR. Here each entry gathers all rows of one CDR3 protein and keeps the most common genes and DNA. Counted in this sample were 200,000 or so distinct CDR3 sequences; approximately 10% of them appeared once. The top ten clones comprise around 3.3% of the sample. Sequences were obtained from PBMCs or a T cell subset sorted from them (not recorded which). These receptors were taken from a man aged 18 to 30 who had mild COVID-19 (a few samples of this study predate the infection). The sample titles of this study are shuffled in the database, so cell type and time point are left out; the donor was told from shared clones.

CDR3 nucleotides: TGCGCCAGCAGCCAAGATGGTAGGGTAGGGGACACTGAAGCTTTCTTT. This encodes CASSQDGRVGDTEAFF. The chain links TRBV4-3 to TRBJ1-1; D is perhaps TRBD1 (5 bases). Germline assignment: CDR1 LGHNA and CDR2 YSLEER. The ends were cut back, 0 bases at V and 3 bases at J, with 14 bases in the middle. There are 16 residues in the CDR3.

This clonotype showed up just a few times. This chain links TRBV4-3 with TRBJ2-2, with a weak D call TRBD1 (5 bases). V was clipped by 0 bases and J by 6 bases, with 8 bases between them. The CDR3 loop spans 14 amino acids. Germline V gene sequence: CDR1 LGHNA, CDR2 YSLEER. CDR3 DNA sequence: TGCGCCAGCAGCCAAGATTCAGGGCCCGGGGAGCTGTTTTTT. This encodes CASSQDSGPGELFF.

The rearrangement links TRBV12-3 or TRBV12-4 to TRBJ2-3; the D gene is possibly TRBD2 (5 bases). This CDR3 spans 14 amino acids. Trimming shortened V by 0 bases and J by 12 bases, and 16 bases separated the two germline ends. For the CDR3, the DNA is TGTGCCAGCAGTTTAGCGGTTGGCGGGCAGTTACAGTATTTT. Its translation: CASSLAVGGQLQYF.

The chain joins TRBV4-1 to TRBJ2-7; D gene ambiguous. V lost 0 bases and J 1 base, leaving 10 bases between the germline ends. This CDR3 is 15 amino acids long. CDR1 and CDR2 from the germline V gene are MGHRA and YSYEKL. In nucleotides, the CDR3 is TGCGCCAGCAGCCAAGACCCGACATATTCCTACGAGCAGTACGTC. Translation gives CASSQDPTYSYEQYV.

J is TRBJ2-5 and V is TRBV12-3 or TRBV12-4; no clear D gene. Trimming removed 6 bases from V and 5 bases from J, with 16 bases in between. The CDR3 loop spans 14 amino acids. CDR3 sequence reads: CASRRTGGRETQYF. The CDR3 bases are TGTGCCAGCAGGCGGACGGGCGGTAGGGAGACCCAGTACTTC.

This clonotype was detected only a few times. The CDR3: CASSGRQAETGELFF. The CDR3 region has the DNA TGCGCCAGCAGCGGGCGGCAGGCAGAGACCGGGGAGCTGTTTTTT. The V and J genes are TRBV5-1 and TRBJ2-2; D is uncertain. Germline V gene sequence: CDR1 SGHRS, CDR2 YFSETQ. CDR3 length equals 15 residues. V was shortened by 4 bases and J by 5 bases, with 15 bases between the two germline ends.

This clonotype was detected many times. This CDR3 is CASSHLTGGNGYTF. The CDR3 DNA follows: TGTGCCAGCAGCCACCTCACAGGGGGTAATGGCTACACCTTC. The chain links TRBV3-1 to TRBJ1-2; TRBD1 agrees at 8 bases. CDR3 size: 14 residues. Germline-derived CDR1 and CDR2 are LGHDT and YNNKEL (reference sequence). After removal of 3 bases from V and 6 bases from J, the junction contained 6 bases not matched to a gene. The variable domain in full, completed from reference TRBV3-1 and TRBJ1-2, reads DTAVSQTPKYLVTQMGNDKSIKCEQNLGHDTMYWYKQDSKKFLKIMFSYNNKELIINETVPNRFSPKSPDKAHLNLHINSLELGDSAVYFCASSHLTGGNGYTFGSGTRLTVV.

The chain carries TRBV4-2 and TRBJ1-1, with no clear D. CDR1 and CDR2 (germline): LGHNA, YNFKEQ. This CDR3 comprises 14 residues. Trimming pared 0 bases from V and 1 base from J, leaving 6 bases between. The chain's CDR3 is CASSQDRRNTEAFF. DNA for the CDR3: TGTGCCAGCAGCCAAGATCGACGGAACACTGAAGCTTTCTTT.

This sequence joins TRBV29-1 and TRBJ2-5; TRBD1 or TRBD2 may be the D gene (5 bases each). Deletions cut 6 bases from V and 9 bases from J, with 20 bases between. The CDR3 consists of 13 residues. Per the germline V gene, CDR1 is SQVTM and CDR2 is ANQGSEA. The CDR3 DNA reads as TGCAGCGTCCGGGACCACCCAAGCGAGGCCCAGTACTTC. It codes for CSVRDHPSEAQYF. Full variable domain (missing parts from reference TRBV29-1 and TRBJ2-5): SAVISQKPSRDICQRGTSLTIQCQVDSQVTMMFWYRQQPGQSLTLIATANQGSEATYESGFVIDKFPISRPNLTFSTLTVSNMSPEDSSIYLCSVRDHPSEAQYFGPGTRLLVL.

This chain uses TRBV7-9 with TRBJ1-1, with D perhaps matching TRBD1 (5 bases). Germline values: CDR1 SEHNR, CDR2 FQNEAQ (reference sequence). CDR3 size: 14 residues. V shed 2 bases and J shed 1 base, with 8 bases lying between them. DNA of the CDR3: TGTGCCAGCAGCTTAATCGGGGGGAACACTGAAGCTTTCTTT. Translating it yields CASSLIGGNTEAFF.

The chain joins TRBV18 to TRBJ2-1; weak D call: TRBD1 (6 bases). V lost 2 bases to trimming and J lost 5 bases, with 13 bases between them. Per the germline V gene, CDR1 is KGHSH and CDR2 is LQKENI. The CDR3 has 15 amino acids. CDR3 region: CASSPNRAPNNEQFF. CDR3 in DNA: TGTGCCAGCTCACCAAACAGGGCCCCTAACAATGAGCAGTTCTTC.

This clonotype was counted a few times. The chain combines TRBV25-1 with TRBJ1-5; possibly TRBD1 for D (6 bases). The V end lost 2 bases, the J end lost 13 bases, and 18 bases lay between the germline ends. This CDR3 is built from 14 residues. Germline CDR1 reads MGHDK; CDR2 reads SYGVNS. The CDR3 region is CASSEGGGDRIQHF. The CDR3 coding sequence is TGTGCCAGCAGTGAAGGTGGGGGCGACAGGATACAGCATTTT.

Many counts were recorded for this clonotype. V gene TRBV18 combines with J gene TRBJ2-5; D is ambiguous. Per the germline V gene, CDR1 is KGHSH and CDR2 is LQKENI. The CDR3 sequence is 14 residues long. Trimming took off 6 bases at V and 4 bases at J, with 15 bases between the two ends. This CDR3 is CASSPTDRAETQYF. CDR3 in DNA: TGTGCCAGCTCGCCTACGGACCGTGCAGAGACCCAGTACTTC.

This clonotype was seen ten or more times. The genes are TRBV7-9 and TRBJ2-5, with D unresolved. CDR1 and CDR2 from the germline V gene are SEHNR and FQNEAQ (reference sequence). The CDR3 sequence is 15 residues long. The V end lost 2 bases, the J end lost 7 bases, and 17 bases lay between the germline ends. CDR3 nucleotide sequence: TGTGCCAGCAGCTTAAGCCCAGGCCTACTTGGGACCCAGTACTTC. Its protein product is CASSLSPGLLGTQYF.

This clonotype was seen a handful of times. The chain links TRBV7-2 to TRBJ2-1; D perhaps matches TRBD2 (6 bases). Looked up from germline, CDR1 is SGHTA and CDR2 is FQGNSA. This CDR3 has 14 residues. Trimming shortened V by 5 bases and J by 8 bases, and 16 bases separated the two germline ends. The CDR3 DNA is TGTGCCAGCAGCGATCGGGGGTTCCATGATGAGCAGTTCTTC. It codes for CASSDRGFHDEQFF.

The gene calls are TRBV15 and TRBJ2-2, with D perhaps TRBD1 or TRBD2 (6 bases each). The germline gives CDR1 LNHNV, CDR2 YYDKDF (reference sequence). This CDR3 is 14 amino acids long. Deletions cut 8 bases from V and 6 bases from J, with 16 bases between. The CDR3, as DNA: TGTGCCACCGACAGGAGGGGGGCGTCCGGGGAGCTGTTTTTT. This translates into CATDRRGASGELFF.

V usage is TRBV11-2 and J usage is TRBJ1-5, with TRBD1 matching 7 bases. The junction had 7 bases not matched to a gene; V was cut back by 1 base and J by 1 base. Germline V gives CDR1 SGHAT, CDR2 FQNNGV. There are 17 residues in the CDR3. CDR3 sequence: CASSLVGRGVSNQPQHF. CDR3 sequence (DNA): TGTGCCAGCAGCTTAGTGGGCAGGGGGGTCAGCAATCAGCCCCAGCATTTT.

This clonotype was observed a few times. This chain joins TRBV7-3 and TRBJ1-1; a weak D match, TRBD1 (6 bases). Germline CDR1 and CDR2: SGHTA and FQGTGA. The CDR3 contains 16 residues. Trimming took off 9 bases at V and 0 bases at J, with 20 bases between the two ends. CDR3 in DNA: TGTGCCAGGGTTCGCGAAGAGGGGGTCCTGAACACTGAAGCTTTCTTT. The encoded protein is CARVREEGVLNTEAFF.

This chain joins TRBV4-2 and TRBJ2-7; possible D gene TRBD2, 6 bases. This CDR3 is built from 18 residues. Looked up from germline, CDR1 is LGHNA and CDR2 is YNFKEQ. V was trimmed by 0 bases and J by 2 bases, leaving 20 bases between them. The CDR3 loop is CASSQDAHLGRTTYEQYF. CDR3 sequence (DNA): TGTGCCAGCAGCCAAGATGCCCACTTGGGCAGGACTACCTACGAGCAGTACTTC.

This clonotype came up a few times. The chain combines TRBV19 with TRBJ2-7, with D perhaps TRBD1 (6 bases). The V end was cut by 5 bases, the J end by 5 bases, with 13 bases between. This CDR3 is built from 13 residues. Per the germline V gene, CDR1 is LNHDA and CDR2 is SQIVND (reference sequence). CDR3 residues: CASSLGAFDEQYF. The CDR3 region has the DNA TGTGCCAGTAGTTTGGGGGCTTTCGACGAGCAGTACTTC.

This clonotype showed up many times. The V call is TRBV3-1, the J call TRBJ2-4; 10 positions match TRBD1. V dropped 4 bases and J dropped 5; count of bases not matched to a gene: 5. The CDR3 covers 15 residues. Germline values: CDR1 LGHDT, CDR2 YNNKEL (reference sequence). The CDR3 reads CASSLQDRGENIQYF. Here the CDR3 DNA reads TGTGCCAGCAGCCTCCAGGACAGGGGGGAAAACATTCAGTACTTC.